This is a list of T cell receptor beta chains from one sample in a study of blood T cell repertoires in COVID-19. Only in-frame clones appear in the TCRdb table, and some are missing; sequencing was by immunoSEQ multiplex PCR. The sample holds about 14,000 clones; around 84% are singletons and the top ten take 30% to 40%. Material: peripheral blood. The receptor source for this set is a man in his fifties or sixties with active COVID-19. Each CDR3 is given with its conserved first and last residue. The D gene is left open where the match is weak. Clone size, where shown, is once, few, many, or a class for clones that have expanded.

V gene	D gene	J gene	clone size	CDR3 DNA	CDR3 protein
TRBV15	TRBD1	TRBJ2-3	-	TGTGCCACCAGCAGCCCGGGGACAGGGCTGGTTTCTCAGTATTTT	CATSSPGTGLVSQYF
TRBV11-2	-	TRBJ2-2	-	TGTGCCAGCAGTCCCCCCAGGGGTGCTATGGCCGGGGAGCTGTTTTTT	CASSPPRGAMAGELFF
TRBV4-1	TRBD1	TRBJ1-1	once	TGCGCCAGCAGCCAGAGCGGGACAGGGTATACTGAAGCTTTCTTT	CASSQSGTGYTEAFF
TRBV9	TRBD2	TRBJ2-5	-	TGTGCCAGCAGCGTGATCGGACTAGACCAAGAGACCCAGTACTTC	CASSVIGLDQETQYF
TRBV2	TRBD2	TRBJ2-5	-	TGTGCCAGCAGTGAAAATCCGGGACTAAAAGAGACCCAGTACTTC	CASSENPGLKETQYF
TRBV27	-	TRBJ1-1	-	TGTGCCAGCAGGACCAGGAACCTGAACACTGAAGCTTTCTTT	CASRTRNLNTEAFF
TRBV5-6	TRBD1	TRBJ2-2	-	TGTGCCAGCAGCATCGCCCACAGGGGGCGTAACACCGGGGAGCTGTTTTTT	CASSIAHRGRNTGELFF
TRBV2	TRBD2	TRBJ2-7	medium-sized	TGTGCCAGCAGTGCGGTTAGCGGGAATCCCTACGAGCAGTACTTC	CASSAVSGNPYEQYF
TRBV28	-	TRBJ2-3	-	TGTGCCAGCAGTTTAGGGCCGTCGGTGACAGATACGCAGTATTTT	CASSLGPSVTDTQYF
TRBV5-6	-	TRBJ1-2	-	TGTGCCAGCAGCCCGGGAGTGAAAACCTATGGCTACACCTTC	CASSPGVKTYGYTF
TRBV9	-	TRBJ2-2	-	TGTGCCAGCAGCGCCGGGCAGGGGAACACCGGGGAGCTGTTTTTT	CASSAGQGNTGELFF
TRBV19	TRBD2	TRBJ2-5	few	TGTGCCAGTAGTATAGGGCTAGCGGGAGCAGAGACCCAGTACTTC	CASSIGLAGAETQYF